The 21 T cell receptor beta chains listed next were all sequenced from one sample in a study of cytomegalovirus exposure and HLA in healthy donors. Primers for the PCR totalled 60 Vbeta and 13 Jbeta. Only in-frame clones appear in the TCRdb table, and some are missing; sequencing was by immunoSEQ multiplex PCR. The table lists around 170,000 clones, approximately 71% of them singletons. Sequencing used PBMCs. Receptors originate from a girl between 5 and 17 years old in good health and CMV-seronegative.

The V call is TRBV4-1, the J call TRBJ1-1; D is ambiguous. Germline assignment: CDR1 MGHRA and CDR2 YSYEKL. Deletions cut 0 bases from V and 2 bases from J, with 10 bases between. The CDR3 consists of 15 residues. CDR3 DNA sequence: TGCGCCAGCAGCCAAGATCGAGATCGTAACACTGAAGCTTTCTTT. Translating it yields CASSQDRDRNTEAFF.

The CDR3 reads CASSLSPSQPYEQYF. The CDR3 coding sequence is TGCGCCAGCAGCTTGAGTCCTAGCCAGCCCTACGAGCAGTACTTC. J is TRBJ2-7 and V is TRBV5-1, with a tentative D call TRBD2 (5 bases). The ends were cut back, 1 base at V and 2 bases at J, with 13 bases in the middle. The CDR3 length is 15 residues. CDR1 is SGHRS and CDR2 is YFSETQ in the germline V gene.

The chain combines TRBV4-1 with TRBJ2-1; TRBD2 agrees at 8 bases. CDR1 and CDR2 from the germline V gene are MGHRA and YSYEKL. V gave up 2 bases and J gave up 5 bases; unmatched junction bases: 5. The CDR3 totals 15 residues. The CDR3 loop reads CASSQFGTRNNEQFF. CDR3 DNA: TGCGCCAGCAGCCAATTCGGGACTAGAAACAATGAGCAGTTCTTC.

The chain employs TRBV10-3 and TRBJ2-2; 8 nucleotides align to TRBD2. Germline CDR1 is ENHRY and CDR2 is SYGVKD. The CDR3 has 13 amino acids. The ends lost 8 bases at V and 3 bases at J; junction bases unmatched: 2. CDR3 in DNA: TGTGCCATCCGGGGGGGATACACCGGGGAGCTGTTTTTT. Protein sequence: CAIRGGYTGELFF.

This clone was counted a single time. The gene calls are TRBV5-8 and TRBJ1-1; no definite D call. Trimming pared 1 base from V and 0 bases from J, leaving 7 bases between. This CDR3 spans 14 amino acids. Per germline, CDR1 SGHTS and CDR2 YDEGEE. The CDR3 reads CASSLFRLNTEAFF. The CDR3 region has the DNA TGTGCCAGCAGCTTGTTCAGGTTGAACACTGAAGCTTTCTTT.

CDR3 sequence reads: CASSVQGSQETQYF. In DNA form, the CDR3 reads TGTGCCAGCAGCGTACAGGGATCCCAAGAGACCCAGTACTTC. The chain links TRBV9 to TRBJ2-5, with D maybe TRBD1 (5 bases). Germline V gene lookup returns CDR1 SGDLS and CDR2 YYNGEE. This CDR3 has 14 residues. Trimming removed 1 base from V and 1 base from J, with 8 bases in between.

This sequence joins TRBV5-1 and TRBJ2-7; the match to TRBD2 covers 8 bases. Trimming removed 4 bases from V and 0 bases from J; junction bases left unmatched: 6. This CDR3 has 15 residues. Looked up from germline, CDR1 is SGHRS and CDR2 is YFSETQ. In nucleotides, the CDR3 is TGCGCCAGCAGCCCGGGGGGGGCAGGCTCCTACGAGCAGTACTTC. Residues: CASSPGGAGSYEQYF.

The sample holds many counts of this clone. This rearrangement joins TRBV7-8 to TRBJ1-3; D gene uncertain. The germline V gene encodes CDR1 SGHVS and CDR2 FQNEAQ. Trimming removed 5 bases at V and 0 bases at J, with 17 bases between. The CDR3 length is 17 residues. Here the CDR3 reads CASSLTQTASSGNTIYF. The CDR3 bases are TGTGCCAGCAGCCTAACGCAGACTGCGAGCTCTGGAAACACCATATATTTT.

In this sample, this clone turned up once. The V call is TRBV4-1, the J call TRBJ1-2; the match to TRBD1 covers 9 bases. Germline CDR1 MGHRA, CDR2 YSYEKL. The CDR3 covers 16 residues. The ends lost 2 bases at V and 5 bases at J; junction bases unmatched: 9. CDR3 DNA: TGCGCCAGCAGCCAACCGACGGACAGGGGCCGATATGGCTACACCTTC. Protein product: CASSQPTDRGRYGYTF.

The chain combines TRBV27 with TRBJ2-7; 9 bases line up with TRBD1. CDR1 MNHEY and CDR2 SMNVEV come from the germline V gene (reference sequence). The CDR3 sequence is 15 residues long. The J segment lost 2 bases and the V segment lost 6 bases, leaving 8 bases of the junction unmatched. In DNA form, the CDR3 reads TGTGCCAGCAGGACTACAGGGGGCCGAGCCTACGAGCAGTACTTC. It yields the protein CASRTTGGRAYEQYF.

There are a few counts of this clone. V and J are TRBV15 and TRBJ1-5; D gene ambiguous. V dropped 0 bases and J dropped 4 bases, with 7 bases sitting between them. The CDR3 is 14 amino acids. Per the germline V gene, CDR1 is LNHNV and CDR2 is YYDKDF (reference sequence). The CDR3 here is CATSRDPENQPQHF. For the CDR3, the DNA is TGTGCCACCAGCAGAGATCCCGAGAATCAGCCCCAGCATTTT.

In this sample, this clone turned up a few times. The chain combines TRBV5-4 with TRBJ1-2, with a tentative D call TRBD1 (6 bases). V lost 3 bases, J lost 7 bases, and 7 bases lay in between. The CDR3 sequence is 11 residues long. The germline V gene has CDR1 SGHNT and CDR2 YYREEE (reference sequence). The CDR3 is CASSSDSGYTF. The CDR3 DNA reads as TGTGCCAGCAGCTCGGACAGTGGCTACACCTTC.

This rearrangement joins TRBV5-1 to TRBJ1-2; 8 nucleotides agree with TRBD1. The CDR3 runs to 17 residues. The germline CDR1 and CDR2 sequences are SGHRS and YFSETQ. The V gene end was trimmed by 5 bases and the J gene end by 0 bases; junction bases not matched to a gene: 12. The CDR3 loop is CASRPPTTGGANYGYTF. In DNA, the CDR3 is TGCGCCAGCAGGCCTCCCACTACAGGGGGAGCTAACTATGGCTACACCTTC.

The chain is built from TRBV6-5 and TRBJ1-1; TRBD1 matches 10 bases. The CDR3 length is 14 residues. The trim removed 5 bases at V and 5 bases at J, leaving 5 bases unmatched. Germline CDR1 and CDR2: MNHEY and SVGAGI. CDR3 DNA: TGTGCCAGCAGTCTCGGACAGGGGGGGACTGAAGCTTTCTTT. This sequence encodes CASSLGQGGTEAFF.

This chain joins TRBV28 and TRBJ1-5; D is ambiguous. From germline, CDR1 is MDHEN and CDR2 SYDVKM. V was cut by 11 bases and J by 7 bases, with 18 bases left in between. The CDR3 loop spans 13 amino acids. For the CDR3, the DNA is TGTGCCGTAACAGCCTTGGTTAGGCAGCCCCAGCATTTT. Translated, it gives CAVTALVRQPQHF.

This clone was seen once. The gene calls are TRBV27 and TRBJ1-2, with D possibly being TRBD1 (6 bases). CDR1 is MNHEY, CDR2 SMNVEV, per germline (reference sequence). Trimming left V 0 bases short and J 8 bases short, with 16 bases between. The CDR3 sequence is 15 residues long. The CDR3 spells CASSLSGGQHLGYTF. The CDR3 region has the DNA TGTGCCAGCAGTTTATCGGGCGGACAGCATTTAGGCTACACCTTC.

This rearrangement joins TRBV4-1 to TRBJ1-2, with 7 positions matching TRBD1. Germline CDR1 is MGHRA and CDR2 is YSYEKL. After removal of 0 bases from V and 6 bases from J, the junction contained 10 bases not matched to a gene. This CDR3 spans 16 amino acids. DNA of the CDR3: TGCGCCAGCAGCCAAGATACGACAGGAGGGGGCAATGGCTACACCTTC. It encodes CASSQDTTGGGNGYTF.

This clone has just a few counts. This chain uses TRBV19 with TRBJ2-2; possible D gene TRBD2, 6 bases. This CDR3 is 14 amino acids long. Trimming removed 7 bases from V and 3 bases from J, with 12 bases in between. The germline gives CDR1 LNHDA, CDR2 SQIVND (reference sequence). The CDR3 is CASKRLEDTGELFF. For the CDR3, the DNA is TGTGCCAGTAAGCGACTAGAAGACACCGGGGAGCTGTTTTTT.

The rearrangement joins TRBV2 to TRBJ2-5; a possible D gene is TRBD1 (6 bases). The CDR3 length is 17 residues. Between the trimmed V and J ends, which lost 7 bases and 0 bases, there was a span of 21 bases. The germline V gene encodes CDR1 SNHLY and CDR2 FYNNEI. The chain's CDR3 is CASIGGVGDTHQETQYF. DNA for the CDR3: TGTGCCAGCATAGGGGGTGTTGGGGATACCCACCAAGAGACCCAGTACTTC.

This clone has just a few counts. The chain uses TRBV25-1 and TRBJ1-2, with no clear D. This CDR3 comprises 16 residues. Germline V lookup: CDR1 MGHDK, CDR2 SYGVNS. V was shortened by 2 bases and J by 4 bases, with 17 bases between the two germline ends. CDR3 nucleotide sequence: TGTGCCAGCAGTGAACGCGGCAGTTCCCCTTTCTATGGCTACACCTTC. Translation: CASSERGSSPFYGYTF.

About this clone: A read error may account for a junction end that differs from germline. V is TRBV19 and J is TRBJ2-3; D is unclear. There are 14 residues in the CDR3. The V gene's germline CDR1 is LNHDA and CDR2 SQIVND (reference sequence). The CDR3 bases are TGTGCCAGTTCCGGGTCGGGTAGCCCAGATGCGCAGTATTTT. Translation: CASSGSGSPDAQYF.